Listed below are T cell receptor beta chains from one sample, sequenced in a study of human thymus T cells. Profiled with immunoSEQ multiplex PCR; TCRdb holds only in-frame clones, not every one. The sample lists about 78,000 clones; roughly 96% were seen once. Sequencing was carried out using thymus tissue. Source of these receptors: a boy less than two years old with a congenital heart defect but otherwise immunologically healthy. CDR3s include the opening cysteine and the closing phenylalanine or tryptophan. D genes are given only for firm matches. Rows may omit the clone size; those that give it use once, few, many or a size class.

CDR3 protein	CDR3 DNA	V gene	J gene	clone size	D gene
CASSQENGQETQYF	TGCGCCAGCAGCCAAGAGAACGGACAAGAGACCCAGTACTTC	TRBV4-3	TRBJ2-5	-	-
CASSLVAGGNEQFF	TGTGCCAGCAGCTTGGTGGCAGGGGGGAATGAGCAGTTCTTC	TRBV5-8	TRBJ2-1	-	-
CASDENFRGHDGYTF	TGTGCCAGTGACGAGAACTTCAGGGGGCATGATGGCTACACCTTC	TRBV19	TRBJ1-2	-	TRBD1
CASSPYQGHLSGNTIYF	TGTGCCAGCAGCCCCTACCAAGGACACCTCTCTGGAAACACCATATATTTT	TRBV7-8	TRBJ1-3	-	-
CASSVEADTQYF	TGTGCCAGCAGCGTAGAAGCAGATACGCAGTATTTT	TRBV9	TRBJ2-3	-	-
CASSFGVSRGTTEAFF	TGTGCCAGCAGCTTCGGGGTGTCGAGAGGGACCACTGAAGCTTTCTTT	TRBV11-3	TRBJ1-1	-	-
CATSKTDGNEQFF	TGTGCCACCAGCAAAACGGACGGCAATGAGCAGTTCTTC	TRBV15	TRBJ2-1	-	-
CASSQPGGGEQFF	TGTGCCAGCAGCCAACCGGGAGGGGGTGAGCAGTTCTTC	TRBV4-2	TRBJ2-1	-	TRBD2
CASSLGRVFFYEQYF	TGTGCCAGCAGCTTGGGGCGGGTCTTCTTCTACGAGCAGTACTTC	TRBV13	TRBJ2-7	-	-
CSAEDGQETQYF	TGCAGCGCCGAGGACGGGCAAGAGACCCAGTACTTC	TRBV29-1	TRBJ2-5	-	-
CASSFDRAGSGANVLTF	TGTGCCAGCAGCTTCGACAGGGCGGGCTCTGGGGCCAACGTCCTGACTTTC	TRBV7-9	TRBJ2-6	-	TRBD1
CASSLRRGRGAFF	TGTGCCAGCAGTTTACGCAGGGGGCGCGGAGCTTTCTTT	TRBV28	TRBJ1-1	-	TRBD1
CAAGRVGTEAFF	TGTGCCGCCGGCAGGGTCGGGACTGAAGCTTTCTTT	TRBV19	TRBJ1-1	-	-
CASWVAGNTIYF	TGTGCCAGCTGGGTGGCTGGAAACACCATATATTTT	TRBV18	TRBJ1-3	-	-
CASSEVGRSNSPLHF	TGTGCCAGCAGCGAGGTGGGACGTTCGAATTCACCCCTCCACTTT	TRBV14	TRBJ1-6	-	-
CASKKGDSSYNSPLHF	TGTGCCAGCAAGAAAGGGGACAGCTCCTATAATTCACCCCTCCACTTT	TRBV2	TRBJ1-6	-	TRBD1
CASSLLAVNPDTQYF	TGTGCCAGCAGTTTGCTAGCGGTAAACCCAGATACGCAGTATTTT	TRBV27	TRBJ2-3	-	TRBD2
CASSSTTGGAKNIQYF	TGTGCCAGCAGTTCTACGACAGGGGGAGCCAAAAACATTCAGTACTTC	TRBV28	TRBJ2-4	once	TRBD1
CASSRDSYEQYF	TGTGCCAGCAGCCGGGACTCCTACGAGCAGTACTTC	TRBV5-4	TRBJ2-7	-	-
CASSQVLASGTLTYEQYF	TGTGCCAGCAGCCAAGTGCTGGCTTCCGGGACGCTTACCTACGAGCAGTACTTC	TRBV4-2	TRBJ2-7	-	-
CASSLVRGQELHGYTF	TGTGCCAGCAGCTTAGTCAGGGGGCAGGAATTACATGGCTACACCTTC	TRBV7-6	TRBJ1-2	-	TRBD1
CASSQRWAGEVMNTEAFF	TGCGCCAGCAGCCAAAGATGGGCAGGGGAGGTCATGAACACTGAAGCTTTCTTT	TRBV4-1	TRBJ1-1	-	-
CASSQDGGQGNEQFF	TGCGCCAGCAGCCAAGATGGAGGGCAGGGTAATGAGCAGTTCTTC	TRBV4-1	TRBJ2-1	-	-
CASSRGRNRGSYNEQFF	TGTGCCAGCAGCAGAGGTCGTAACAGGGGATCCTACAATGAGCAGTTCTTC	TRBV7-8	TRBJ2-1	-	TRBD1
CASSGGTEPWSYNSPLHF	TGTGCCAGCAGTGGCGGGACGGAGCCGTGGTCCTATAATTCACCCCTCCACTTT	TRBV2	TRBJ1-6	-	-
CASSQLYSDTYNEQFF	TGTGCCAGCAGCCAGCTGTATAGCGATACCTACAATGAGCAGTTCTTC	TRBV14	TRBJ2-1	-	-
CASSSTGTSTDTQYF	TGTGCCAGCAGTTCGACAGGGACGAGCACAGATACGCAGTATTTT	TRBV6-1	TRBJ2-3	-	TRBD1
CASKSPHGEKLFF	TGTGCCAGTAAAAGCCCCCATGGGGAAAAACTGTTTTTT	TRBV19	TRBJ1-4	-	-
CASSDQGAKNIQYF	TGCGCCAGCAGCGACCAGGGAGCCAAAAACATTCAGTACTTC	TRBV4-3	TRBJ2-4	-	-
CASSQGTGWSTDTQYF	TGTGCCAGCAGTCAGGGGACAGGATGGAGCACAGATACGCAGTATTTT	TRBV2	TRBJ2-3	-	TRBD1
CAWSVRVSGHPYDTQYF	TGTGCCTGGAGTGTACGTGTTTCGGGCCATCCCTATGATACGCAGTATTTT	TRBV30	TRBJ2-3	-	-
CASSETGLYEQYF	TGCGCCAGCAGTGAAACTGGGCTCTACGAGCAGTACTTC	TRBV10-2	TRBJ2-7	-	-
CSVIWGAQGYTF	TGCAGCGTCATCTGGGGGGCGCAGGGCTACACCTTC	TRBV29-1	TRBJ1-2	-	-
CASSYPTNTEAFF	TGTGCCAGCAGTTACCCAACAAACACTGAAGCTTTCTTT	TRBV6-5	TRBJ1-1	-	-
CASSSGGGPYNEQFF	TGTGCCAGCAGCTCTGGGGGCGGCCCCTACAATGAGCAGTTCTTC	TRBV7-9	TRBJ2-1	-	-
CASSFVWDPNRWTGELFF	TGTGCCAGCAGCTTTGTTTGGGACCCAAATCGGTGGACCGGGGAGCTGTTTTTT	TRBV5-6	TRBJ2-2	-	-
CASSGKTGTHVLTDTQYF	TGTGCCAGCAGTGGGAAGACCGGGACCCACGTCCTCACAGATACGCAGTATTTT	TRBV2	TRBJ2-3	-	-
CASSSSEAGREGYF	TGTGCCAGCAGTTCATCTGAAGCGGGACGCGAGGGGTACTTC	TRBV28	TRBJ2-7	-	TRBD2
CASSFGDPYGYTF	TGTGCCAGCAGCTTTGGAGACCCATATGGCTACACCTTC	TRBV5-6	TRBJ1-2	-	-
CASSLPKGQLLDGYTF	TGTGCCAGCAGTCTTCCTAAGGGACAGCTCCTCGATGGCTACACCTTC	TRBV28	TRBJ1-2	-	TRBD1
CASSTGTGGSGNTIYF	TGTGCCAGTAGTACCGGGACAGGGGGTAGTGGAAACACCATATATTTT	TRBV19	TRBJ1-3	-	TRBD1
CASSLEVADKITDTQYF	TGTGCCAGCAGCCTAGAGGTTGCGGACAAGATCACAGATACGCAGTATTTT	TRBV7-8	TRBJ2-3	once	-
CASSFRSQGEEKLFF	TGTGCCAGCAGTTTTCGGTCCCAGGGGGAGGAAAAACTGTTTTTT	TRBV28	TRBJ1-4	-	TRBD1
CASSLGSTGDTYGYTF	TGTGCCAGCAGTTTAGGCTCTACAGGGGACACCTATGGCTACACCTTC	TRBV6-5	TRBJ1-2	-	TRBD1
CASSASSTSGRADETQYF	TGTGCCAGCAGCGCCTCGTCGACTAGCGGGAGGGCGGACGAGACCCAGTACTTC	TRBV9	TRBJ2-5	-	TRBD2
CASLGGGTPHYGYTF	TGTGCCAGCCTCGGGGGGGGGACACCACACTATGGCTACACCTTC	TRBV25-1	TRBJ1-2	-	-
CASSQADKGHSGANVLTF	TGCGCCAGCAGCCAAGCCGACAAAGGCCATTCTGGGGCCAACGTCCTGACTTTC	TRBV4-3	TRBJ2-6	-	-
CASIRSGRGHKNTEAFF	TGTGCCAGCATCAGGTCCGGCAGAGGACATAAGAACACTGAAGCTTTCTTT	TRBV25-1	TRBJ1-1	-	-
CSASAGNTIYF	TGCAGTGCTAGCGCTGGAAACACCATATATTTT	TRBV20-1	TRBJ1-3	-	-
CASSLVGVGSGGDLETQYF	TGTGCCAGCAGCTTAGTGGGCGTCGGAAGCGGGGGGGATCTGGAGACCCAGTACTTC	TRBV7-6	TRBJ2-5	-	TRBD2
CASSPNGLNADTQYF	TGTGCCAGCAGCCCAAACGGACTAAATGCAGATACGCAGTATTTT	TRBV5-4	TRBJ2-3	-	-
CASSPRGARETQYF	TGCGCCAGCAGCCCAAGGGGGGCGCGGGAGACCCAGTACTTC	TRBV4-1	TRBJ2-5	-	-
CASSMDSRTDTQYF	TGTGCCAGCAGTATGGACAGTCGCACAGATACGCAGTATTTT	TRBV6-1	TRBJ2-3	-	-
CATSRDRQAQPQHF	TGTGCCACCAGCAGAGATAGGCAGGCACAGCCCCAGCATTTT	TRBV15	TRBJ1-5	-	-
CASSLIRGNNNEQFF	TGCGCCAGCAGCTTGATACGGGGGAATAACAATGAGCAGTTCTTC	TRBV5-1	TRBJ2-1	-	-
CASSPGTSGSRSTDTQYF	TGTGCCAGCAGTCCGGGGACTAGCGGGAGTAGAAGCACAGATACGCAGTATTTT	TRBV27	TRBJ2-3	-	TRBD2
CAITQDPSSYEQYF	TGTGCCATCACCCAAGACCCGAGCTCCTACGAGCAGTACTTC	TRBV10-3	TRBJ2-7	-	-